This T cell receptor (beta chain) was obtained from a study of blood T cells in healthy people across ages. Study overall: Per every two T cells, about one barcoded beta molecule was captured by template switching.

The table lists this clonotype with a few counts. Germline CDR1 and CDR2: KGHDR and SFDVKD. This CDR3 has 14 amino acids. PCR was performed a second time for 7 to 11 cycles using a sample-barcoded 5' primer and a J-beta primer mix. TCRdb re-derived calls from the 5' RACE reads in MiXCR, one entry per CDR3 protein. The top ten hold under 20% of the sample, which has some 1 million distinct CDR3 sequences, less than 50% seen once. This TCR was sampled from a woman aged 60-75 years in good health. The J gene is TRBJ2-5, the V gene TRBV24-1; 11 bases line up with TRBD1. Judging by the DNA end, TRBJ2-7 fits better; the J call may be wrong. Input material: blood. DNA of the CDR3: TGTGCCACCAGTGGTGCCGGGACAGGGGGCGAGCAGTACTTC. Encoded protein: CATSGAGTGGEQYF.